This T cell receptor (beta chain) comes out of a study of blood T cell repertoires in COVID-19. The CDR3 has 15 amino acids. V dropped 5 bases and J dropped 2 bases, with 15 bases sitting between them. Germline CDR1 reads SGHTA; CDR2 reads FQGNSA. Living in 24 US areas, the participants were between roughly 18 and 95 years of age. Which cohort a participant joined came from the clinical history participants gave. During the 2 weeks before they entered the study, exposed participants had met someone with a PCR-confirmed or clinician-diagnosed COVID-19 case. In the original processing: How many nucleated cells were present was estimated from reference gene primer amplification. Sequenced by immunoSEQ multiplex PCR; TCRdb stores in-frame clones only, minus some. The V and J calls and the clone size are those of that table, but D and trimming were determined from the DNA. The repertoire holds a few hundred thousand clones, approximately 81% seen once, with approximately 6.6% in the top ten.

Sequenced sample: PBMCs or T cells enriched from blood (not recorded which). The chain has TRBV7-2 and TRBJ2-5, with D possibly TRBD2 on 5 matching bases. This TCR came from a woman aged 45 to 65 who had been exposed to COVID-19. CDR3 in DNA: TGTGCCAGCAGCCAAGAGGGTTCCTTTCAAGAGACCCAGTACTTC. This sequence encodes CASSQEGSFQETQYF.